The 8 T cell receptor beta chains given below trace back to one sample, sequenced in a study of shared clonotypes between healthy human individuals. The method was immunoSEQ multiplex PCR; TCRdb's version includes in-frame clones alone and lacks a portion of them. The sample has about 2.5 million clones, under 95% seen once. The specimen sequenced was naive CD4+ T cells from PBMCs. Subset noted: CD45RA+ positively selected. All receptors come from a man aged 18 to 30 in good health. Some clones in this sample may be carry-over from other donors' samples.

In DNA form, the CDR3 reads TGTGCCAGCAGTTCCGAGGGTTCTGGGCAGTTCTTC. It codes for CASSSEGSGQFF. The chain joins TRBV6-5 to TRBJ2-1; perhaps TRBD2 as D (5 bases). Between the trimmed V and J ends, which lost 4 bases and 12 bases, there was a span of 13 bases. Germline V gene data show CDR1 as MNHEY and CDR2 as SVGAGI. This CDR3 is 12 amino acids long.

V and J are TRBV19 and TRBJ1-2, with 9 bases fitting TRBD1. The CDR3 totals 14 residues. The junction had 5 bases not matched to a gene; V was cut back by 2 bases and J by 7 bases. Germline lookup yields CDR1 LNHDA and CDR2 SQIVND (reference sequence). The CDR3 region is CASSIQTGGPGYTF. CDR3 DNA: TGTGCCAGTAGTATACAAACAGGGGGCCCTGGCTACACCTTC.

This clone showed up just once. The chain links TRBV5-1 to TRBJ1-1, with a weak D call TRBD1 (6 bases). The germline V gene has CDR1 SGHRS and CDR2 YFSETQ. V was clipped by 3 bases and J by 2 bases, with 11 bases between them. The CDR3 covers 14 residues. For the CDR3, the DNA is TGCGCCAGCAGCTCTGAGGGGGGAAACACTGAAGCTTTCTTT. Its protein is CASSSEGGNTEAFF.

Points on this clone: Other DNA sequences from this sample encode an identical CDR3 as well. J is TRBJ1-5 and V is TRBV9, with TRBD1 matching over 10 bases. The germline gives CDR1 SGDLS, CDR2 YYNGEE. CDR3 size: 16 residues. V shed 0 bases and J 13 bases; nucleotides not matched to a gene: 13. The CDR3 is CASSVDGRTGGDIQHF. CDR3 coding DNA: TGTGCCAGCAGCGTAGATGGGAGGACAGGGGGTGACATACAGCATTTT.

The CDR3 reads CASSITFGSSDSTDTQYF. The CDR3, as DNA: TGTGCCAGTAGTATTACGTTCGGTAGCAGCGACTCCACAGATACGCAGTATTTT. The chain is built from TRBV19 and TRBJ2-3; D remains ambiguous. CDR1 and CDR2 (germline): LNHDA, SQIVND (reference sequence). V lost 3 bases and J lost 2, with 21 bases in between. The CDR3 runs 18 residues.

V and J are TRBV28 and TRBJ2-7, with D possibly being TRBD2 (5 bases). From germline, CDR1 is MDHEN and CDR2 SYDVKM. V gave up 6 bases and J gave up 3 bases, with 15 bases separating them. This CDR3 contains 14 residues. CDR3 DNA sequence: TGTGCCAGCAGCCGCCCGACGGGGAGCTACGAGCAGTACTTC. It translates to CASSRPTGSYEQYF.

The chain links TRBV7-2 to TRBJ2-1; tentatively, D is TRBD2 (7 bases). CDR3 length: 17 amino acids. V lost 2 bases and J lost 3, with 17 bases in between. Per the germline V gene, CDR1 is SGHTA and CDR2 is FQGNSA. CDR3 region: CASSLRAGEGGYNEQFF. The CDR3 DNA follows: TGTGCCAGCAGCTTAAGGGCGGGAGAAGGGGGCTACAATGAGCAGTTCTTC.

The chain recombines TRBV5-1 with TRBJ2-7, with D perhaps matching TRBD2 (5 bases). Trimming left V 5 bases short and J 2 bases short, with 11 bases between. Per the germline V gene, CDR1 is SGHRS and CDR2 is YFSETQ. The CDR3 spans 13 residues. The CDR3 DNA sequence: TGCGCCAGCAGAAGGGCCGGGACCTACGAGCAGTACTTC. Translated, it gives CASRRAGTYEQYF.